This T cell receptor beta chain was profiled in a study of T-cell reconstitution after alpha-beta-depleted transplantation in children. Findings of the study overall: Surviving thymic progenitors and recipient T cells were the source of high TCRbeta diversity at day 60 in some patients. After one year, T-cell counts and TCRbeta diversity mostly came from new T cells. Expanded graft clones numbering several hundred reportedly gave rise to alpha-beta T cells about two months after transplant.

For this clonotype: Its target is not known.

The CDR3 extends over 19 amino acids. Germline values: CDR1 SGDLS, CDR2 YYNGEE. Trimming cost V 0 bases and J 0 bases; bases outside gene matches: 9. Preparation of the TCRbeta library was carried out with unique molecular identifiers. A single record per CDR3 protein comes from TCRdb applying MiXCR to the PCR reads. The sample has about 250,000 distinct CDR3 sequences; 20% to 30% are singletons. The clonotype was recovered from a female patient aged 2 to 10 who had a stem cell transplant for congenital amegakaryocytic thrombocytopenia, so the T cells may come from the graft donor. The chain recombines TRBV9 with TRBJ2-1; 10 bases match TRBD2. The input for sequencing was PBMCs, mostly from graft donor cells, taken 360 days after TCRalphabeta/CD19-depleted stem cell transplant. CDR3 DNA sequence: TGTGCCAGCAGCGTAGGACCCGGACTAGCGGCGGGCTCCTACAATGAGCAGTTCTTC. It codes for CASSVGPGLAAGSYNEQFF.